These 6 T cell receptor beta chains were all obtained from the same sample, sequenced in a study of human T cells and chemical hapten exposure (dated by TCRdb to about 2021). Libraries came from RACE. Sequencing instrument: NextSeq 500. TCRdb's own reprocessing of the public reads used fastp at Q25 and MiXCR and kept productive beta chains. Entries that share a CDR3 protein sequence are merged under the most common genes and DNA. Counted in this sample were more than 300,000 distinct CDR3 sequences; 4.5% to 7% of them appeared once. The ten top clones hold about 8.2% of the sample. The meaning of the sample's time point label: pre-sensitization, week 0. The treatment or condition tag for this specimen amounts to: therapeutic diphenylcyclopropenone sensitization with weekly scalp DPC. The sequenced sample was whole blood, obtained in connection with sensitization to the hapten diphenylcyclopropenone (DPC). Every receptor here comes from a woman between 18 and 30 years old with alopecia areata. Some clones in this sample may be carry-over from other donors' samples.

V is TRBV7-9 and J is TRBJ2-6; D uncertain. Germline V gene data show CDR1 as SEHNR and CDR2 as FQNEAQ (reference sequence). The CDR3 sequence is 13 residues long. Trimming removed 2 bases from V and 11 bases from J, with 10 bases in between. The CDR3 nucleotides read TGTGCCAGCAGCTTACTTCTGGGCGACGTCCTGACTTTC. Its protein is CASSLLLGDVLTF. The full variable domain, its missing parts supplied by reference TRBV7-9 and TRBJ2-6, is DTGVSQNPRHKITKRGQNVTFRCDPISEHNRLYWYRQTLGQGPEFLTYFQNEAQLEKSRLLSDRFSAERPKGSFSTLEIQRTEQGDSAMYLCASSLLLGDVLTFGAGSRLTVL.

A note on this clonotype: This may be a read error: a much more frequent sequence differs by one nucleotide. J is TRBJ2-3 and V is TRBV3-1; TRBD1 agrees at 7 bases. The germline V gene encodes CDR1 LGHDT and CDR2 YNNKEL (reference sequence). Losses at the gene ends were 2 bases for V and 5 bases for J; bases not matched to a gene: 16. This CDR3 is 18 amino acids long. The CDR3 DNA sequence: TGTGCCAGCAGCCAAAATTTAATAGAGACAGGGTATGGAGATACGCAGTATTTT. Translating it yields CASSQNLIETGYGDTQYF.

In this sample, this clonotype turned up many times. The rearrangement uses TRBV6-5 and TRBJ1-2, with 7 bases matching TRBD1. The germline CDR1 and CDR2 sequences are MNHEY and SVGAGI. This CDR3 has 12 amino acids. V shed 6 bases, J shed 8 bases, and the junction held 6 bases outside the gene matches. The DNA of the CDR3 is TGTGCCAGCAGGCAAGCAGGGGGGGGCTACACCTTC. Its protein is CASRQAGGGYTF.

This clonotype was seen many times. The chain uses TRBV10-3 and TRBJ1-1; 8 nucleotides line up with TRBD1. The CDR3 covers 14 residues. The germline CDR1 and CDR2 sequences are ENHRY and SYGVKD. V dropped 6 bases and J dropped 2; count of bases not matched to a gene: 5. CDR3 protein: CAIRTGESNTEAFF. The DNA of the CDR3 is TGTGCCATCAGGACAGGGGAGTCAAACACTGAAGCTTTCTTT.

This clonotype was recorded at least ten times. The V and J genes are TRBV7-8 and TRBJ2-1, with 10 bases that match TRBD2. Germline trimming cut 5 bases from V and 7 bases from J; bases unmatched to any gene: 20. The CDR3 has 19 amino acids. Germline V gene data show CDR1 as SGHVS and CDR2 as FQNEAQ. CDR3 in amino acids: CASSPRGAGGPTLMNEQFF. CDR3 bases: TGTGCCAGCAGCCCCCGGGGAGCGGGGGGGCCAACGCTTATGAATGAGCAGTTCTTC.

This clonotype was counted ten times or more. This chain connects TRBV12-3 or TRBV12-4 to TRBJ2-7; D is unclear. The length of the CDR3 is 15 residues. Trimming took 4 bases from V and 5 from J, leaving 18 bases between them. DNA for the CDR3: TGTGCCAGCAGTTACCGGGTCCTTGCTTCTGACGAGCAGTACTTC. Its translation: CASSYRVLASDEQYF.